This record looks at one TCR beta chain sequence and its context. The antigen is undetermined. This table comes from immunoSEQ multiplex PCR, and its TCRdb copy is limited to in-frame clones, with some not included. The table has approximately 68,000 clones, 70% to 90% seen once. The data stem from a study of T cell responses to AZD1222 COVID-19 vaccine. The V and J ends lost 5 bases and 8 bases, in that order; junction bases with no gene match: 7. Germline V gene sequence: CDR1 MDHEN, CDR2 SYDVKM. This CDR3 is built from 13 residues. Study-wide results and caveats: Reports indicate that nearly half of spike-specific TCRs are directed at unmutated variant regions. Only a handful of people who got AZD1222 tested seropositive at baseline. Distributed over spike, vaccine-associated CD4 TCRs predominated at 160-218 and 743-854. Donors skewed white British and female; clonal diversity was possibly underestimated.

The specimen comprised peripheral blood, sampled on day 0 of AZD1222 vaccination. This clonotype was sampled from an adult in good health. The chain couples TRBV28 to TRBJ1-2, with TRBD1 matching 8 bases. The CDR3 region has the DNA TGTGCCAGCAGTCTCGGGACAGGCCAAGGCTACACCTTC. Its translation: CASSLGTGQGYTF.